This section outlines one TCR beta chain sequence together with its context. Its specificity is unknown. The entry originates in a study of blood T cells in healthy people across ages. With a J-beta primer mix and a sample-barcoded 5' primer, a second PCR ran about 7 to 12 cycles. TCRdb processed the 5' RACE reads anew with MiXCR; each CDR3 protein has one entry. The sample yields hundreds of thousands of distinct CDR3 sequences, over 20% seen once. Study-wide findings and caveats: There was a strong correlation between TCR beta diversity and naive T cell percentage. Measured against age, TCR beta diversity per million T cells decreased in a roughly linear manner.

The receptor's source is a man aged 65-85 years in good health. Material for sequencing was blood.

The CDR3 sequence: CASARGDGHGYTF. As DNA, the CDR3 is TGTGCCAGCGCCCGGGGGGATGGTCATGGCTACACCTTC. The chain is built from TRBV7-9 and TRBJ1-2; D is possibly TRBD1 (5 bases). Germline V gene lookup returns CDR1 SEHNR and CDR2 FQNEAQ (reference sequence). CDR3 length: 13 amino acids. Trimming removed 8 bases at V and 6 bases at J, with 16 bases between.